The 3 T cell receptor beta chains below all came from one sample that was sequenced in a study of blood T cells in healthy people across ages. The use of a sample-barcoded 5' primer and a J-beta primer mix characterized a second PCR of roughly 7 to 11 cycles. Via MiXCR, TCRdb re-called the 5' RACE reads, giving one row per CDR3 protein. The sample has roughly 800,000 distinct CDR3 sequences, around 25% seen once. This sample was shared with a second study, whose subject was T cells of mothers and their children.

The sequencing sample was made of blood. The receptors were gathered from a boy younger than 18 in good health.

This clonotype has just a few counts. The CDR3 spells CASSSRARPAVTTEEINEQYF. The CDR3 bases are TGCGCCAGCAGCTCCAGGGCCAGGCCTGCGGTTACGACAGAAGAAATCAACGAGCAGTACTTC. The chain joins TRBV4-3 to TRBJ2-1; D may be TRBD1 (5 bases). The DNA matches TRBJ2-7 better at its end, which makes the J call doubtful. There are 21 residues in the CDR3. From germline, CDR1 is LGHNA and CDR2 YSLEER.

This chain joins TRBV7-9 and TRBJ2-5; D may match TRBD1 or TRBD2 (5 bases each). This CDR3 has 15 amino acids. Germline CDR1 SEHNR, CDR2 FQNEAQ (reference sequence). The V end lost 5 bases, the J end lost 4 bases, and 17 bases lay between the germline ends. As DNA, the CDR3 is TGTGCCAGCAGCGCCGAAAACCGGGACCCAGAGACCCAGTACTTC. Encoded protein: CASSAENRDPETQYF.

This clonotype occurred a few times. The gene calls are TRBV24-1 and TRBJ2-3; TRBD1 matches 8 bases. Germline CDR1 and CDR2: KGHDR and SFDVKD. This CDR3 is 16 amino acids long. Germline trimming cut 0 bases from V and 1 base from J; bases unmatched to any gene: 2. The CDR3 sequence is CATSDLDRGGTDTQYF. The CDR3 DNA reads TGTGCCACCAGTGATTTGGACAGGGGTGGCACAGATACGCAGTATTTT.